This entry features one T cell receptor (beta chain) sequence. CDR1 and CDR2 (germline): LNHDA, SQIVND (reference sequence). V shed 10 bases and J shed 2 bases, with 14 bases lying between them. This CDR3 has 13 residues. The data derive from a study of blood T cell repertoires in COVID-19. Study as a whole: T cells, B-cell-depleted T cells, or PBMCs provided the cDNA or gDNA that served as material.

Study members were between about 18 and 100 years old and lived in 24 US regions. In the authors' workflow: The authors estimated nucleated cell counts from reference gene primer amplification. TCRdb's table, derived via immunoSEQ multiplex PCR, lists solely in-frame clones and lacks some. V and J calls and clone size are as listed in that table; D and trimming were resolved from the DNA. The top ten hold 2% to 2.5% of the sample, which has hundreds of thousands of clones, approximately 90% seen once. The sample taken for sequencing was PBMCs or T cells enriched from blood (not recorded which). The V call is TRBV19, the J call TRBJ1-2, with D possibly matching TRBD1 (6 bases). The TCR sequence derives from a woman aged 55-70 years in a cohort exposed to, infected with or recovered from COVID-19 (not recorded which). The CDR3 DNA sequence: TGTGCCACCGGACAGCAAAAGAACTATGGCTACACCTTC. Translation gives CATGQQKNYGYTF.